This T cell receptor (beta chain) was captured by sequencing in a study of blood T cell repertoires in COVID-19. V was cut by 2 bases and J by 2 bases, with 8 bases left in between. This CDR3 is built from 13 residues. Germline V gene lookup returns CDR1 SGHRS and CDR2 YFSETQ. Some clones are missing from TCRdb's copy, which holds only in-frame ones; the method was immunoSEQ multiplex PCR. The data hold some 260,000 clones, with around 90% observed a single time. This clone has only one observation. The gene calls are TRBV5-1 and TRBJ2-7; D unclear. This TCR was sampled from an elderly man with acute or convalescent COVID-19. Input material: peripheral blood. CDR3 region: CASSLPDTYEQYF. The CDR3 nucleotides read TGCGCCAGCAGCTTACCAGATACCTACGAGCAGTACTTC.